Listed below are T cell receptor beta chains from one sample, sequenced in a study of CD8 T cells in Susac syndrome. TCRdb reprocessed the immunoSEQ multiplex PCR reads with MiXCR, giving one entry per CDR3 protein. The sample carries 75,000 to 100,000 distinct CDR3 sequences, nearly 95% recorded once. Sequencing was done on a sample of CD8+ T cells from PBMCs. The receptors shown here come from a human donor with Susac syndrome. Both conserved end residues are part of each CDR3. A D gene is named only where the DNA matches it firmly. For some rows the clone size is stated as once, few or many, or as a class when expanded; others skip it.

size	V	J	D	CDR3	DNA
NA	TRBV18	TRBJ2-2	NA	CASSPAGNTGELFF	TGTGCCAGCTCACCCGCGGGGAACACCGGGGAGCTGTTTTTT
NA	TRBV20-1	TRBJ1-2	NA	CSAKRDAGYGYTF	TGCAGTGCTAAACGGGACGCGGGATATGGCTACACCTTC
NA	TRBV12-3/TRBV12-4	TRBJ2-3	NA	CASRRGTTDTQYF	TGTGCCAGCAGACGTGGCACCACAGATACGCAGTATTTT
NA	TRBV7-2	TRBJ2-1	NA	CASSLVLGAYNEQFF	TGTGCCAGCAGCTTAGTGCTCGGGGCCTACAATGAGCAGTTCTTC
NA	TRBV3-1	TRBJ2-2	TRBD2	CASSHYGQREYTGELFF	TGTGCCAGCAGCCATTACGGCCAGCGGGAGTACACCGGGGAGCTGTTTTTT
NA	TRBV7-8	TRBJ2-3	TRBD1	CASSLTGSTDTQYF	TGTGCCAGCAGCTTGACAGGGAGCACAGATACGCAGTATTTT
NA	TRBV30	TRBJ2-3	NA	CAWTEAAGADTQYF	TGTGCCTGGACCGAAGCGGCCGGCGCAGATACGCAGTATTTT
NA	TRBV6-5	TRBJ1-5	NA	CASSTDSTINQPQHF	TGTGCCAGCAGTACAGACAGCACGATCAATCAGCCCCAGCATTTT
NA	TRBV7-8	TRBJ2-7	NA	CASSLEQGKIYEQYF	TGTGCCAGCAGCTTAGAACAGGGCAAGATCTACGAGCAGTACTTC
NA	TRBV27	TRBJ1-5	NA	CASSYGQNSNQPQHF	TGTGCCAGCAGTTACGGACAGAATAGCAATCAGCCCCAGCATTTT
NA	TRBV3-1	TRBJ1-6	NA	CASSQDPGSPLHF	TGTGCCAGCAGCCAAGATCCGGGGTCACCCCTCCACTTT
NA	TRBV11-2	TRBJ2-5	NA	CASSLAVGGGETQYF	TGTGCCAGCAGCTTAGCGGTGGGAGGTGGAGAGACCCAGTACTTC
NA	TRBV5-4	TRBJ1-1	NA	CASSLIDVGYTEAFF	TGTGCCAGCAGCCTCATCGACGTGGGGTACACTGAAGCTTTCTTT
once	TRBV29-1	TRBJ1-1	TRBD1	CSADREVNTEAFF	TGCAGCGCGGACAGGGAGGTGAACACTGAAGCTTTCTTT
NA	TRBV7-6	TRBJ2-1	NA	CASSAEDEPGFSYNEQFF	TGTGCCAGCAGCGCGGAGGACGAGCCCGGGTTTTCCTACAATGAGCAGTTCTTC
NA	TRBV11-3	TRBJ2-1	NA	CASSLKGASYNEQFF	TGTGCCAGCAGCTTAAAGGGTGCAAGCTACAATGAGCAGTTCTTC
NA	TRBV27	TRBJ2-6	NA	CASSFTAFSGANVLTF	TGTGCCAGCAGTTTCACTGCCTTCTCTGGGGCCAACGTCCTGACTTTC
NA	TRBV5-1	TRBJ2-1	NA	CASSPTSGGYYNEQFF	TGCGCCAGCAGCCCCACGTCGGGGGGCTATTACAATGAGCAGTTCTTC
NA	TRBV6-4	TRBJ2-1	NA	CASSRSSYNEQFF	TGTGCCAGCAGTCGCAGCTCCTACAATGAGCAGTTCTTC
NA	TRBV14	TRBJ2-5	TRBD1	CASSQRDRDGETQYF	TGTGCCAGCAGCCAAAGGGACAGGGATGGAGAGACCCAGTACTTC
NA	TRBV5-4	TRBJ2-1	TRBD1	CASSQGQDEQFF	TGTGCCAGCAGCCAGGGACAGGATGAGCAGTTCTTC
NA	TRBV4-3	TRBJ1-2	NA	CASSPDLSAHYGYTF	TGCGCCAGCAGCCCAGATTTGAGCGCCCATTATGGCTACACCTTC
NA	TRBV3-1	TRBJ2-7	NA	CASSQDYPGLTYEQYF	TGTGCCAGCAGCCAAGATTATCCAGGATTAACCTACGAGCAGTACTTC
NA	TRBV2	TRBJ2-5	NA	CASITLEETQYF	TGTGCCAGCATAACCTTGGAAGAGACCCAGTACTTC
NA	TRBV15	TRBJ2-1	TRBD2	CATSRTPQGGVVNEQFF	TGTGCCACCAGCAGAACCCCCCAGGGAGGGGTCGTCAATGAGCAGTTCTTC
NA	TRBV4-3	TRBJ2-3	TRBD1	CASSQADRGHSDTQYF	TGCGCCAGCAGCCAAGCTGACAGGGGGCATTCAGATACGCAGTATTTT
NA	TRBV25-1	TRBJ1-5	NA	CASSELGSNQPQHF	TGTGCCAGCAGTGAATTAGGCAGCAATCAGCCCCAGCATTTT
NA	TRBV15	TRBJ2-7	TRBD1	CATSRASTGQYYEQYF	TGTGCCACCAGCAGGGCCTCGACAGGGCAGTACTACGAGCAGTACTTC
NA	TRBV5-1	TRBJ2-7	NA	CASGAGQPYEQYF	TGCGCCAGCGGGGCGGGACAGCCCTACGAGCAGTACTTC
NA	TRBV4-3	TRBJ2-7	NA	CASSGRTSYEQYF	TGCGCCAGCAGCGGCCGTACTAGCTACGAGCAGTACTTC
NA	TRBV5-1	TRBJ2-7	NA	CASSLKSGFYEQYF	TGCGCCAGCAGCTTGAAGTCCGGATTCTACGAGCAGTACTTC
NA	TRBV30	TRBJ2-5	NA	CAWSVGLGETQYF	TGTGCCTGGAGTGTGGGATTGGGAGAGACCCAGTACTTC